This TCR beta chain was recorded in a study of blood T cell repertoires in COVID-19. This table comes from immunoSEQ multiplex PCR, and its TCRdb copy is limited to in-frame clones, with some not included. The data hold about 140,000 clones, with around four fifths observed a single time. The germline V and J ends were trimmed by 6 bases and 3 bases, with 12 bases remaining between them. CDR3 length: 13 amino acids. The V gene's germline CDR1 is MNHEY and CDR2 SVGAGI. Cohorts were assigned according to the clinical history that participants reported. Material for sequencing was PBMCs or T cells enriched from blood (not recorded which). The chain uses TRBV6-5 and TRBJ2-7, with D maybe TRBD2 (5 bases). This sequence was found in a woman aged 40 to 50 who had recovered from COVID-19. The CDR3 is CASSLQRGYEQYF. As DNA, the CDR3 is TGTGCCAGCAGCCTACAACGGGGCTACGAGCAGTACTTC.